This T cell receptor (beta chain) was found in a study of response to subunit inactivated influenza vaccine. The study's findings and limits: Every seasonal influenza vaccination brings in few new T cells, the authors suggested.

The germline gives CDR1 SGHTA, CDR2 FQGNSA. The ends were cut back, 4 bases at V and 0 bases at J, with 12 bases in the middle. CDR3 length equals 15 residues. TCRdb itself ran the RT-PCR reads through MiXCR, one entry per CDR3 protein. Of roughly 630,000 distinct CDR3 sequences in the sample, 12% to 15% were seen once. This clonotype was detected only a few times. Its antigen is currently unknown. The sample consisted of PBMCs from blood, taken around two weeks before vaccination. The V gene is TRBV7-2, the J gene TRBJ1-2; D call uncertain. The receptor was derived from a man aged 50 or older who received an inactivated influenza vaccine. In DNA form, the CDR3 reads TGTGCCAGCAGCTCTGTGGGTTCCACTAACTATGGCTACACCTTC. Its translation is CASSSVGSTNYGYTF. Filled out from reference TRBV7-2 and TRBJ1-2, the complete variable domain reads GAGVSQSPSNKVTEKGKDVELRCDPISGHTALYWYRQSLGQGLEFLIYFQGNSAPDKSGLPSDRFSAERTGGSVSTLTIQRTQQEDSAVYLCASSSVGSTNYGYTFGSGTRLTVV.